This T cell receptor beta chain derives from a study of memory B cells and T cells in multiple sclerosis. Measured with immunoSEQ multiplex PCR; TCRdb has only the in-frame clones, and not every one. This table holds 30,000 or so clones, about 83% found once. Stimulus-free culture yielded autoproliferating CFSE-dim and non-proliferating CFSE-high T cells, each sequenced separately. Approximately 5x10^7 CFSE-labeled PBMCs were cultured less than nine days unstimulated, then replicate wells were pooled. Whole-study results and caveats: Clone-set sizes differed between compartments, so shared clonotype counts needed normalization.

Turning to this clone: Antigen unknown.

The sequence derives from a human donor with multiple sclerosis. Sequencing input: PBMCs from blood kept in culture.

CDR3 DNA sequence: TGTGCCAGCAGCGGGGGACTAGCGGGAGGGGGCTACGAGCAGTACTTC. It yields the protein CASSGGLAGGGYEQYF. The chain joins TRBV7-2 to TRBJ2-7; 16 bases align to TRBD2. CDR3 length: 16 residues. Germline loops: CDR1 SGHTA, CDR2 FQGNSA. The ends lost 5 bases at V and 3 bases at J; junction bases unmatched: 4.